This TCR beta chain was retrieved from a study of a mutant IDH1 vaccine in newly diagnosed glioma. Germline CDR1 reads SGHRS; CDR2 reads YFSETQ. This CDR3 has 11 amino acids. The V end was cut by 4 bases, the J end by 2 bases, with 2 bases between. This clone was counted a single time. What it binds is unknown. The table came from immunoSEQ multiplex PCR; TCRdb's copy has only in-frame clones and leaves some out. This table holds over 25,000 clones, roughly 90% found once. As for time point: week 5, during vaccination. Vaccination comprised doses that each held 300 ug of mutant IDH1 20-mer peptide, plus topical imiquimod.

The clonotype originates from a woman aged 35 to 49 with glioma. Some clones in this sample may be carry-over from other donors' samples. The V call is TRBV5-1, the J call TRBJ2-3; D uncertain. This specimen was peripheral blood mononuclear cells (PBMCs), taken from a glioma patient whose treatment included an IDH1 peptide vaccine. The CDR3 here is CASSITDTQYF. CDR3 in DNA: TGCGCCAGCAGCATCACAGATACGCAGTATTTT.